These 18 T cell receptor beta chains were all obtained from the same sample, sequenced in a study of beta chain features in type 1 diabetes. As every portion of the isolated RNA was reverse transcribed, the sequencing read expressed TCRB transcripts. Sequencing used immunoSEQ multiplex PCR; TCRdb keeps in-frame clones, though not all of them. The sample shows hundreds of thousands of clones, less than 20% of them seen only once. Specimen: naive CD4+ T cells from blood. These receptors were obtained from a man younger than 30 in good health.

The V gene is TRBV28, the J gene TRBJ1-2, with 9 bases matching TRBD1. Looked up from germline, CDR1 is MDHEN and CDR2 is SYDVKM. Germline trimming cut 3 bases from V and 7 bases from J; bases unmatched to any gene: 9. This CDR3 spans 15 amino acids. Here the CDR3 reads CASSFRDRVVGGYTF. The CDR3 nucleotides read TGTGCCAGCAGTTTCAGGGACAGGGTCGTCGGTGGCTACACCTTC.

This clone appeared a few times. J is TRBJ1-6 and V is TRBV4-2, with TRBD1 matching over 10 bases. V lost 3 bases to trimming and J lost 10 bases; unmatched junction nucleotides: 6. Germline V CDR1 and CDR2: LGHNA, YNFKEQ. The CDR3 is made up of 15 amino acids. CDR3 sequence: CASSHRDRGDSPLHF. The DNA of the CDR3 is TGTGCCAGCAGCCACCGGGACAGGGGTGACTCACCCCTCCACTTT.

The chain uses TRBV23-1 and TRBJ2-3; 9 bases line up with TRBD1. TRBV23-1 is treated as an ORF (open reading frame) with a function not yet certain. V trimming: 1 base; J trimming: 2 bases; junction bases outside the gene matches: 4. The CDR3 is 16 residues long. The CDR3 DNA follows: TGCGCCAGCAGTCAATTCTACAGGGGGCACACAGATACGCAGTATTTT. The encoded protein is CASSQFYRGHTDTQYF.

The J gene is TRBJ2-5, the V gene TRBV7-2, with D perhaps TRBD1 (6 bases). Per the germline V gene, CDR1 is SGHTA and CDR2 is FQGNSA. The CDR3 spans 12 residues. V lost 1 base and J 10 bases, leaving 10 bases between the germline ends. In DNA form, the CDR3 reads TGTGCCAGCAGCTTAGTTGTACAGGGCCAGTACTTC. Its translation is CASSLVVQGQYF.

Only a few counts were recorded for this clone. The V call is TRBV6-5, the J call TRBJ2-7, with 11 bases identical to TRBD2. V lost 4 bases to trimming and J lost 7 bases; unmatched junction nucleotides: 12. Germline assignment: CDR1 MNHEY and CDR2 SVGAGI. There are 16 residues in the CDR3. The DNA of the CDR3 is TGTGCCAGCAGTTTTAGACTAGCGGGATCCTCAAGAGAGCAGTACTTC. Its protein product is CASSFRLAGSSREQYF.

The CDR3 region is CASSLYRQQGQFF. The CDR3 nucleotides read TGTGCCAGCAGCTTATACCGGCAGCAGGGGCAGTTCTTC. This rearrangement joins TRBV7-3 to TRBJ2-1, with a tentative D call TRBD1 (5 bases). The germline V gene encodes CDR1 SGHTA and CDR2 FQGTGA. V was pared by 2 bases and J by 12 bases, with 14 bases between. The CDR3 spans 13 residues.

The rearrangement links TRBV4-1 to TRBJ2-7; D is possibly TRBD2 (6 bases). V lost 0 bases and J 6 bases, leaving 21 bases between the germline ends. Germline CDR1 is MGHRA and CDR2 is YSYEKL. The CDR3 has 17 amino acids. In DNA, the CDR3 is TGCGCCAGCAGCCAAGATCAGGGCCGGCGTCGGGGGACCGAGCAGTACTTC. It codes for CASSQDQGRRRGTEQYF.

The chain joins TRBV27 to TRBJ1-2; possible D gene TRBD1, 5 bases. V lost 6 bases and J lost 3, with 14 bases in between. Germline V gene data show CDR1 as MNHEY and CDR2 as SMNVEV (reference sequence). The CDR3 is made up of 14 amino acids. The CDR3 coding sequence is TGTGCCAGCAGAGGGACCGGGGGGGACTATGGCTACACCTTC. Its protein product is CASRGTGGDYGYTF.

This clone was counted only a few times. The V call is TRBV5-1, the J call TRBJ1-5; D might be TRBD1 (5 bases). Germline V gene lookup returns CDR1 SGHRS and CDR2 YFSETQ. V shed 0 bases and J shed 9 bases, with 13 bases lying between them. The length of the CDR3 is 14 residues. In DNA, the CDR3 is TGCGCCAGCAGCTTGGCCTTGGGGGGTCGGCCCCAGCATTTT. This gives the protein CASSLALGGRPQHF.

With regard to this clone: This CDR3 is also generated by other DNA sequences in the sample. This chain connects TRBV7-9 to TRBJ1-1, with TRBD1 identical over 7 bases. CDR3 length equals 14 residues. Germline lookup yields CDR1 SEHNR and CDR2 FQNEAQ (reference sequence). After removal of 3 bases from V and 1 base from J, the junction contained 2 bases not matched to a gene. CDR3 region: CASSFGTANTEAFF. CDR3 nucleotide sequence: TGTGCCAGCAGCTTTGGGACAGCGAACACTGAAGCTTTCTTT.

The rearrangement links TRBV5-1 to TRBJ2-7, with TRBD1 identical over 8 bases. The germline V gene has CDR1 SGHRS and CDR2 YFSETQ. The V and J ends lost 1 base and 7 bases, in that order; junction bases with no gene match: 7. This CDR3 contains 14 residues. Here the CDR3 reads CASSLQGQELEQYF. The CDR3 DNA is TGCGCCAGCAGCTTGCAGGGACAGGAGTTGGAGCAGTACTTC.

The CDR3 protein is CASSFLAGSTYEQYF. CDR3 nucleotides: TGCGCCAGCAGCTTTCTAGCGGGTTCAACCTACGAGCAGTACTTC. The chain recombines TRBV5-1 with TRBJ2-7; TRBD2 matches at 8 bases. The ends lost 2 bases at V and 2 bases at J; junction bases unmatched: 6. Germline values: CDR1 SGHRS, CDR2 YFSETQ. The CDR3 is 15 amino acids.

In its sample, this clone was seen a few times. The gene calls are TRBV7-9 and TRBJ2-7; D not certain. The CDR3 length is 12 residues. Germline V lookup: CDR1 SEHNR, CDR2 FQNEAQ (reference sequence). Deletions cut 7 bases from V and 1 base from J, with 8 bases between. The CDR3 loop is CASMGSSYEQYF. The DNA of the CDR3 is TGTGCCAGCATGGGGTCATCCTACGAGCAGTACTTC.

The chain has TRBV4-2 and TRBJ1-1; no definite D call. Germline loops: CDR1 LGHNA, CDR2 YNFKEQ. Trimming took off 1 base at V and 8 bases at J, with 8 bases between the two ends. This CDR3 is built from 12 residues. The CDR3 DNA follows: TGTGCCAGCAGCCAAGGTTGGAGGGAAGCTTTCTTT. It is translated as CASSQGWREAFF.

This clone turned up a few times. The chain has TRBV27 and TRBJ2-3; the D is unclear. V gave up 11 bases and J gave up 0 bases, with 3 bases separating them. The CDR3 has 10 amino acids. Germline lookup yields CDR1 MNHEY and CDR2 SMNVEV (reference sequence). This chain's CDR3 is CAPSTDTQYF. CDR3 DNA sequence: TGTGCCCCCAGCACAGATACGCAGTATTTT.

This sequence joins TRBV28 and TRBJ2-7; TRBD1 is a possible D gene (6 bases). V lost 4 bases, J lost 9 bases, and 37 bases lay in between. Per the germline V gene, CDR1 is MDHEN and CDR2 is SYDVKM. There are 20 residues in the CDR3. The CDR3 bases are TGTGCCAGCAGTTCACGACAGGCCTTATACCCTATGCCCTTTACTACGAGGCAGTACTTC. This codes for CASSSRQALYPMPFTTRQYF.

CDR3 sequence reads: CASRLDRDTLYGYTF. DNA of the CDR3: TGTGCCAGCAGACTAGACAGGGACACACTCTATGGCTACACCTTC. The chain couples TRBV5-4 to TRBJ1-2; 7 bases are shared with TRBD1. The CDR3 sequence is 15 residues long. CDR1 is SGHNT, CDR2 YYREEE, per germline (reference sequence). V dropped 5 bases and J dropped 4; count of bases not matched to a gene: 11.

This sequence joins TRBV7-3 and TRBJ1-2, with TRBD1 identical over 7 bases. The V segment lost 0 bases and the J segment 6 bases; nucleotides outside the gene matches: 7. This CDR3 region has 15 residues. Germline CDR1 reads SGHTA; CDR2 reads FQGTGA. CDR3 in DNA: TGTGCCAGCAGCTTAACCGTGAGGGGGCTGGATGGCTACACCTTC. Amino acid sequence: CASSLTVRGLDGYTF.